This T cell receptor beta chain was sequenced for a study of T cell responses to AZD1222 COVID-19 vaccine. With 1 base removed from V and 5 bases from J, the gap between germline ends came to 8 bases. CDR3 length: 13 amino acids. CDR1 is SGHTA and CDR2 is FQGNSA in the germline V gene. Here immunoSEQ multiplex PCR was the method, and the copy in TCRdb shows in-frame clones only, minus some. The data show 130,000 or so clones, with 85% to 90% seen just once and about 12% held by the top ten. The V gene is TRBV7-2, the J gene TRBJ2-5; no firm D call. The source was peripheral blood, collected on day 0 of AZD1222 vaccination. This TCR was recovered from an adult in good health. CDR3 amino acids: CASSLEPRETQYF. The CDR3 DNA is TGTGCCAGCAGCTTAGAGCCCCGGGAGACCCAGTACTTC.